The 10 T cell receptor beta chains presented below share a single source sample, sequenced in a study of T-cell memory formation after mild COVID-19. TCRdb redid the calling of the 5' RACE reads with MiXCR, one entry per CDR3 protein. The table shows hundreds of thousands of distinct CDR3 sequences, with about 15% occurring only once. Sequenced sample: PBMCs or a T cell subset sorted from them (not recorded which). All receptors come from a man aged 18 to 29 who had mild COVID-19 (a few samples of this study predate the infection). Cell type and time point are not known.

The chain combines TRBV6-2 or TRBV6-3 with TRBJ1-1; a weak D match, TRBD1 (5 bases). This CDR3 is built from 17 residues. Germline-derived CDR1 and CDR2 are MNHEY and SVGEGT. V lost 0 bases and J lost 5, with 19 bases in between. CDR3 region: CASSYSGGRPGRTEAFF. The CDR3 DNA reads TGTGCCAGCAGTTACTCAGGAGGGCGTCCAGGGCGGACTGAAGCTTTCTTT.

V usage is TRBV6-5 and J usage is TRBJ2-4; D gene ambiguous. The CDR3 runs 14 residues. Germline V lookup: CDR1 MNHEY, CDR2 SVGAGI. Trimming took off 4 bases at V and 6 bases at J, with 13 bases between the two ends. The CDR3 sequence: CASSSHDFLNIQYF. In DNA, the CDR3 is TGTGCCAGCAGTTCCCATGACTTCCTAAACATTCAGTACTTC.

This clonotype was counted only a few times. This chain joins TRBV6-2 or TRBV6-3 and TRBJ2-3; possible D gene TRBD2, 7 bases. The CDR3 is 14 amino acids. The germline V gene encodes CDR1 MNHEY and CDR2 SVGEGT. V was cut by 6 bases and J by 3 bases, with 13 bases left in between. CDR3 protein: CASRNRGATDTQYF. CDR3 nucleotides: TGTGCCAGCAGGAATCGGGGGGCGACAGATACGCAGTATTTT.

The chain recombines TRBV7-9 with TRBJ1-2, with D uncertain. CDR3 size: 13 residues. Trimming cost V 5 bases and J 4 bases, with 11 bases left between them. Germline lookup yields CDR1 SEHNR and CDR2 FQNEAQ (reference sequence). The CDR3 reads CASSPQSSYGYTF. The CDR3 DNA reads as TGTGCCAGCAGCCCACAGTCTTCCTATGGCTACACCTTC.

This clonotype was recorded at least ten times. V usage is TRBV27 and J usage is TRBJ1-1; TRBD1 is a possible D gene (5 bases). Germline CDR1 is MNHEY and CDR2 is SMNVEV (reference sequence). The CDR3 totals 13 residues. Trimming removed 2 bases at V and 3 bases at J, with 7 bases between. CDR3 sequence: CASSLMGDTEAFF. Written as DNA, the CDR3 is TGTGCCAGCAGTTTAATGGGGGACACTGAAGCTTTCTTT.

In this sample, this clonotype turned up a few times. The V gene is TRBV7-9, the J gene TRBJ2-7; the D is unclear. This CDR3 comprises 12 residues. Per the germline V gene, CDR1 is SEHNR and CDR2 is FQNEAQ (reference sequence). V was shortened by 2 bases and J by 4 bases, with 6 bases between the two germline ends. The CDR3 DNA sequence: TGTGCCAGCAGCTTAAACCGGTACGAGCAGTACTTC. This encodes CASSLNRYEQYF.

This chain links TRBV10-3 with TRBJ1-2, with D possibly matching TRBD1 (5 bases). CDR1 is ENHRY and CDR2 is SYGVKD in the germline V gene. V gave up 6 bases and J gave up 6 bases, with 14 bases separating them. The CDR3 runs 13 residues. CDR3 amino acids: CAIRDRGFDGYTF. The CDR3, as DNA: TGTGCCATCAGGGATCGGGGGTTCGATGGCTACACCTTC.

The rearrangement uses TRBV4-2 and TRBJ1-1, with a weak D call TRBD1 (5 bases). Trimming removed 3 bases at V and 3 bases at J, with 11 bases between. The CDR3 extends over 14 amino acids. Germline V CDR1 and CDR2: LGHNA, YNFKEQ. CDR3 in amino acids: CASSHPTGHTEAFF. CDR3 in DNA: TGTGCCAGCAGCCACCCTACAGGTCACACTGAAGCTTTCTTT.

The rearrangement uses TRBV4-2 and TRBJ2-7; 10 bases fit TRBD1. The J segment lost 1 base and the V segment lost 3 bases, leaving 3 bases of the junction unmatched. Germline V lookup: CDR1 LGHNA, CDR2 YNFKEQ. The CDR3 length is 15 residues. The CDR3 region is CASSQTGGWSYEQYF. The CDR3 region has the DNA TGTGCCAGCAGCCAGACAGGGGGCTGGTCCTACGAGCAGTACTTC.

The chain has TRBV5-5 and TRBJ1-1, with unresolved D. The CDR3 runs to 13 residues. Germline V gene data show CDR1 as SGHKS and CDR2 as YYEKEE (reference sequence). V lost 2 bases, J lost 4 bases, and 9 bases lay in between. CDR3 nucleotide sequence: TGTGCCAGCAGCTTTATCCCGCGCACTGAAGCTTTCTTT. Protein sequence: CASSFIPRTEAFF.